Only a few counts were recorded for the clone carrying this T cell receptor beta chain. The CDR3 is 15 amino acids. V lost 5 bases and J lost 2; bases outside the gene matches: 4. Germline-derived CDR1 and CDR2 are MNHEY and SVGAGI. The record originates from a study of blood T cell repertoires in COVID-19. The assay was immunoSEQ multiplex PCR, and TCRdb's table has in-frame clones only and misses some. The repertoire holds roughly 120,000 clones, with around 80% as singletons. The TCR sequence derives from a woman aged 70-85 years with acute or convalescent COVID-19. The chain joins TRBV6-5 to TRBJ2-2; 8 positions agree with TRBD2. Sequencing was done on a sample of peripheral blood. The CDR3 here is CASSRGGQNTGELFF. CDR3 DNA: TGTGCCAGCAGTCGGGGGGGGCAAAACACCGGGGAGCTGTTTTTT.